Below, 12 T cell receptor beta chains from the same sample are listed, as sequenced in a study of T cell responses to AZD1222 COVID-19 vaccine. Profiling relied on immunoSEQ multiplex PCR, and the TCRdb table lists in-frame clones only, not all of them. The table lists about 86,000 clones, approximately 90% of them singletons. Sequencing was performed on peripheral blood, taken 28 days after the second AZD1222 dose. The receptors were gathered from an adult who received the AZD1222 COVID-19 vaccine.

The V call is TRBV2, the J call TRBJ1-1; possible D gene TRBD1, 6 bases. V was pared by 6 bases and J by 1 base, with 9 bases between. Germline assignment: CDR1 SNHLY and CDR2 FYNNEI. The CDR3 runs to 13 residues. Here the CDR3 reads CASRKQGNTEAFF. CDR3 DNA sequence: TGTGCCAGCAGAAAACAGGGGAACACTGAAGCTTTCTTT.

This chain links TRBV7-8 with TRBJ2-5; 13 bases fit TRBD2. Germline V gives CDR1 SGHVS, CDR2 FQNEAQ. Losses at the gene ends were 3 bases for V and 4 bases for J; bases not matched to a gene: 5. There are 16 residues in the CDR3. DNA of the CDR3: TGTGCCAGCAGCTTTACTAGCGGGGGGGCCTTAGAGACCCAGTACTTC. Amino acid sequence: CASSFTSGGALETQYF.

The chain is built from TRBV20-1 and TRBJ2-3; 10 nucleotides line up with TRBD1. This CDR3 comprises 15 residues. Trimming took 3 bases from V and 2 from J; bases not matched to a gene: 5. Per germline, CDR1 DFQATT and CDR2 SNEGSKA (reference sequence). The CDR3 bases are TGCAGTGCTAGTAGGGACAGGGGCTTCACAGATACGCAGTATTTT. Protein: CSASRDRGFTDTQYF.

The chain couples TRBV20-1 to TRBJ2-7, with TRBD2 as a possible D gene (7 bases). V was pared by 3 bases and J by 4 bases, with 13 bases between. CDR1 DFQATT and CDR2 SNEGSKA come from the germline V gene (reference sequence). The CDR3 totals 13 residues. The CDR3 bases are TGCAGTGCTAGTAAAGGGGGGGCTTACGAGCAGTACGTC. Its translation is CSASKGGAYEQYV.

The rearrangement links TRBV27 to TRBJ1-2; 9 nucleotides align to TRBD1. The CDR3 is made up of 15 amino acids. Trimming removed 4 bases from V and 4 bases from J; junction bases left unmatched: 7. Germline lookup yields CDR1 MNHEY and CDR2 SMNVEV (reference sequence). Here the CDR3 DNA reads TGTGCCAGCAGTTACACAGGGGGCAGCGGCTATGGCTACACCTTC. Its translation is CASSYTGGSGYGYTF.

The chain employs TRBV7-9 and TRBJ1-1; 10 bases line up with TRBD1. This CDR3 spans 14 amino acids. With 5 bases clipped from V and 4 bases from J, the junction kept 4 bases outside the gene matches. Germline-derived CDR1 and CDR2 are SEHNR and FQNEAQ (reference sequence). The CDR3 region has the DNA TGTGCCAGCAGCCGGGACAGGGGAAGCACTGAAGCTTTCTTT. It yields the protein CASSRDRGSTEAFF.

J is TRBJ2-7 and V is TRBV10-3; D is unresolved. The CDR3 sequence is 14 residues long. V lost 7 bases, J lost 1 base, and 14 bases lay in between. Germline V CDR1 and CDR2: ENHRY, SYGVKD. This CDR3 reads CAINKAGASYEQYF. The DNA for the CDR3 is TGTGCCATCAATAAGGCAGGAGCATCCTACGAGCAGTACTTC.

V and J are TRBV5-5 and TRBJ2-7, with D unclear. Germline V CDR1 and CDR2: SGHKS, YYEKEE (reference sequence). V shed 0 bases and J shed 3 bases, with 7 bases lying between them. The CDR3 covers 13 residues. CDR3 loop: CASSLESDYEQYF. The CDR3 bases are TGTGCCAGCAGCTTGGAATCGGACTACGAGCAGTACTTC.

V is TRBV9 and J is TRBJ1-1; a weak D match, TRBD1 (6 bases). This CDR3 is built from 14 residues. With 3 bases removed from V and 4 bases from J, the gap between germline ends came to 13 bases. Germline V gene sequence: CDR1 SGDLS, CDR2 YYNGEE. In DNA form, the CDR3 reads TGTGCCAGCAGCGGCACAGGGCTAGGCACTGAAGCTTTCTTT. This gives the protein CASSGTGLGTEAFF.

This rearrangement joins TRBV7-6 to TRBJ2-3, with 16 bases fitting TRBD2. This CDR3 has 17 residues. Germline V gene lookup returns CDR1 SGHVS and CDR2 FNYEAQ. Unmatched junction bases numbered 6, after V lost 5 bases and J lost 4 bases. CDR3 in amino acids: CASSPGTSGGEADTQYF. DNA of the CDR3: TGTGCCAGCAGCCCGGGGACTAGCGGGGGGGAGGCAGATACGCAGTATTTT.

The genes are TRBV20-1 and TRBJ1-5, with TRBD1 as a possible D gene (5 bases). In germline, CDR1 is DFQATT, CDR2 SNEGSKA (reference sequence). The CDR3 runs 14 residues. Trimming pared 3 bases from V and 2 bases from J, leaving 11 bases between. The CDR3 coding sequence is TGCAGTGCTAGTCCGCAGGGCGGCAATCAGCCCCAGCATTTT. Amino acids: CSASPQGGNQPQHF.

The chain employs TRBV2 and TRBJ1-3, with 7 bases fitting TRBD1. Trimming removed 6 bases from V and 0 bases from J; junction bases left unmatched: 8. Germline V lookup: CDR1 SNHLY, CDR2 FYNNEI. The CDR3 loop spans 16 amino acids. The DNA of the CDR3 is TGTGCCAGCAGGTTGGACAGGTGGGCCTCTGGAAACACCATATATTTT. Protein: CASRLDRWASGNTIYF.